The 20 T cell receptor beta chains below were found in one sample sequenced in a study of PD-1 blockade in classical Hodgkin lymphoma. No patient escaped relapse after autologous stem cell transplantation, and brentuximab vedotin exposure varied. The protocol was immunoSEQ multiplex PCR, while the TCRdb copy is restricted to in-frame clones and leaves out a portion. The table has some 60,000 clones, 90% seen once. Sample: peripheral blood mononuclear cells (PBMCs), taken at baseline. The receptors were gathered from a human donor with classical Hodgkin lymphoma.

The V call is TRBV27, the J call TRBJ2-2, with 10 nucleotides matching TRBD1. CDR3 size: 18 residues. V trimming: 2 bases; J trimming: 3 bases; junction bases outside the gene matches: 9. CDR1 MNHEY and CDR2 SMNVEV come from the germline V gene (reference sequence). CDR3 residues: CASSLDGQGVGYTGELFF. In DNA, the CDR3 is TGTGCCAGCAGTTTAGACGGACAGGGGGTGGGATACACCGGGGAGCTGTTTTTT.

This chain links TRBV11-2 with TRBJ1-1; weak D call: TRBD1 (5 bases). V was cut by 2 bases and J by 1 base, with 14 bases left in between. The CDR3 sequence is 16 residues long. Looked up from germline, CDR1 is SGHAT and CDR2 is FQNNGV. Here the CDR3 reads CASSLNGGLGNTEAFF. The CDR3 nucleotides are TGTGCCAGCAGCTTAAATGGGGGGTTGGGGAACACTGAAGCTTTCTTT. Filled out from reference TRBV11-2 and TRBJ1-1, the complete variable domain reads EAGVAQSPRYKIIEKRQSVAFWCNPISGHATLYWYQQILGQGPKLLIQFQNNGVVDDSQLPKDRFSAERLKGVDSTLKIQPAKLEDSAVYLCASSLNGGLGNTEAFFGQGTRLTVV.

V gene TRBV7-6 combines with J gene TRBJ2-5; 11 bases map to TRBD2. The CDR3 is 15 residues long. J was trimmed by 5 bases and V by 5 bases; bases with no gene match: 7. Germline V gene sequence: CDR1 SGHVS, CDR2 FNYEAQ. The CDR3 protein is CASSPLAGAIETQYF. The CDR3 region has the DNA TGTGCCAGCAGCCCACTAGCGGGAGCGATTGAGACCCAGTACTTC.

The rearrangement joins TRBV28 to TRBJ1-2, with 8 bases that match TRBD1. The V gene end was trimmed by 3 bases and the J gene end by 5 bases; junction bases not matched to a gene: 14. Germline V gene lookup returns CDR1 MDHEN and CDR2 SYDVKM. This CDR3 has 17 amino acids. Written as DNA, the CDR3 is TGTGCCAGCAGTTTCCCCCGGACAGGGCCCAAAAAGTATGGCTACACCTTC. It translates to CASSFPRTGPKKYGYTF.

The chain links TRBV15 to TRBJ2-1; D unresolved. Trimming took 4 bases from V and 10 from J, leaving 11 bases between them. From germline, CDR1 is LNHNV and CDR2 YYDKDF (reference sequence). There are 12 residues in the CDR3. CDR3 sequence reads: CATSIRRTEQFF. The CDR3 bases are TGTGCCACCAGCATCCGTCGAACGGAGCAGTTCTTC.

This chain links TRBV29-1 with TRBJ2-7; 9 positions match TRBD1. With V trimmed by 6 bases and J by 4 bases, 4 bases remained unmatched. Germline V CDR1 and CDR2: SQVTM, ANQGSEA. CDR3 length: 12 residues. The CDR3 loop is CSVYGTGYEQYF. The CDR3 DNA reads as TGCAGCGTATACGGGACAGGGTACGAGCAGTACTTC.

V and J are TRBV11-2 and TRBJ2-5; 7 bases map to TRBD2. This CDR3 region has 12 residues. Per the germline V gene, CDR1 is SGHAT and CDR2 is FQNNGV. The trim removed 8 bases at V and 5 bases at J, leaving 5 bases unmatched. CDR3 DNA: TGTGCCAGCCGGGGGGATCCCGAGACCCAGTACTTC. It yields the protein CASRGDPETQYF.

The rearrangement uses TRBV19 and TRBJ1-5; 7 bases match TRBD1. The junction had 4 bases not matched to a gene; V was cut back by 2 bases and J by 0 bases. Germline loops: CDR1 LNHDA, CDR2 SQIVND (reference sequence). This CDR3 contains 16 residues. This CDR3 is CASSITGDLSNQPQHF. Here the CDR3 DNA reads TGTGCCAGTAGTATAACAGGGGATCTTAGCAATCAGCCCCAGCATTTT.

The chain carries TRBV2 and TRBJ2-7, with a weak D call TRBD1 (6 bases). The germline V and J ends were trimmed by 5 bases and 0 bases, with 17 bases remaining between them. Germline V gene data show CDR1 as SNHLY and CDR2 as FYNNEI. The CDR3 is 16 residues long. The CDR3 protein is CASSPMPGHSSYEQYF. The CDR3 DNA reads TGTGCCAGCAGTCCAATGCCGGGACACAGCTCCTACGAGCAGTACTTC.

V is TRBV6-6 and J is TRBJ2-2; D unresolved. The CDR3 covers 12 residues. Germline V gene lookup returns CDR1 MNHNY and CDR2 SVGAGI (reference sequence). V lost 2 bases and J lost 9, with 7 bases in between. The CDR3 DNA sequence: TGTGCCAGCAGTTACGCATTACGGGAGCTGTTTTTT. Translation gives CASSYALRELFF.

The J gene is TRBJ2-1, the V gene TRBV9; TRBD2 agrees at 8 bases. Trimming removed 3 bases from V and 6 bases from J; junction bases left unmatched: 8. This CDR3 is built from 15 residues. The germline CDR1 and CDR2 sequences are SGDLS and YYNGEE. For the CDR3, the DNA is TGTGCCAGCAGCGCCGGACTAGCTGGCCGCAATGAGCAGTTCTTC. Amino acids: CASSAGLAGRNEQFF.

CDR3 sequence (DNA): TGTGCCAGTAAGGGACATCCGGACGATTACGAGCAGTACTTC. Translating gives CASKGHPDDYEQYF. The chain uses TRBV19 and TRBJ2-7; the D gene is possibly TRBD1 (6 bases). Germline CDR1 reads LNHDA; CDR2 reads SQIVND (reference sequence). The germline V and J ends were trimmed by 7 bases and 4 bases, with 17 bases remaining between them. The CDR3 is made up of 14 amino acids.

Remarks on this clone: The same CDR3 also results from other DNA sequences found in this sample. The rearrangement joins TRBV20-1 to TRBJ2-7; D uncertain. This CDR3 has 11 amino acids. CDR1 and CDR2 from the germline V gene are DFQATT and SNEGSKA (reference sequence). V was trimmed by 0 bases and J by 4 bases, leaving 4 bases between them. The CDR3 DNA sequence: TGCAGTGCTAGAGACAGTTACGAGCAGTACTTC. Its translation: CSARDSYEQYF.

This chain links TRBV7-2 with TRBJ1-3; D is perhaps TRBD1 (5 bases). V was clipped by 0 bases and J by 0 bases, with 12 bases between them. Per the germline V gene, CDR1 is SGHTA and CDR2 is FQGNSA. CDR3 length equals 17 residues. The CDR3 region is CASSLAGGLTSGNTIYF. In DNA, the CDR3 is TGTGCCAGCAGCTTAGCGGGGGGATTGACCTCTGGAAACACCATATATTTT. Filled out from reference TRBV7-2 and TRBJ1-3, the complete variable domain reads GAGVSQSPSNKVTEKGKDVELRCDPISGHTALYWYRQSLGQGLEFLIYFQGNSAPDKSGLPSDRFSAERTGGSVSTLTIQRTQQEDSAVYLCASSLAGGLTSGNTIYFGEGSWLTVV.

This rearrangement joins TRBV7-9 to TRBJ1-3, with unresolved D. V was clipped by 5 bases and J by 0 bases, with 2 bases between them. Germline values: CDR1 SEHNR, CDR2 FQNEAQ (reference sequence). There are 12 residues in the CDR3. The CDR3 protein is CASSLSGNTIYF. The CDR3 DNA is TGTGCCAGCAGCCTCTCTGGAAACACCATATATTTT.

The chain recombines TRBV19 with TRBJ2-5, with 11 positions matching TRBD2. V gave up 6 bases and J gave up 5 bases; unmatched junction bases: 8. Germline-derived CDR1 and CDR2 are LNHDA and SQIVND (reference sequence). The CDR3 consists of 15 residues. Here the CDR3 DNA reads TGTGCCAGTAGACGTACTAGCGGGAGAGGGGAGACCCAGTACTTC. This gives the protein CASRRTSGRGETQYF.

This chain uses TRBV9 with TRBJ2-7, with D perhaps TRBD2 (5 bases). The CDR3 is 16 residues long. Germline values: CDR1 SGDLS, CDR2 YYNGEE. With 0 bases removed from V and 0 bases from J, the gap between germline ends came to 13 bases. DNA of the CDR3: TGTGCCAGCAGCGTAGGGCCAGCGGAAAGCTCCTACGAGCAGTACTTC. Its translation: CASSVGPAESSYEQYF.

CDR3 residues: CASSLAATHYNEQFF. The CDR3 region has the DNA TGCGCCAGCAGCTTGGCGGCTACTCACTACAATGAGCAGTTCTTC. The rearrangement joins TRBV5-1 to TRBJ2-1, with D hard to call. Trimming left V 0 bases short and J 3 bases short, with 10 bases between. CDR1 and CDR2 from the germline V gene are SGHRS and YFSETQ. The CDR3 covers 15 residues. Drawing the rest from reference TRBV5-1 and TRBJ2-1, the complete variable domain is KAGVTQTPRYLIKTRGQQVTLSCSPISGHRSVSWYQQTPGQGLQFLFEYFSETQRNKGNFPGRFSGRQFSNSRSEMNVSTLELGDSALYLCASSLAATHYNEQFFGPGTRLTVL.

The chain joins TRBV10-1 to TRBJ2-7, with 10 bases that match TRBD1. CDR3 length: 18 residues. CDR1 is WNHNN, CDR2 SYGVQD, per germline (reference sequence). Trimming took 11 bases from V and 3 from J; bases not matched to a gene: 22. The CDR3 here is CAPQWLGDRGSGGYEQYF. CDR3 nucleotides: TGCGCCCCTCAATGGCTGGGGGACAGGGGATCAGGAGGCTACGAGCAGTACTTC.

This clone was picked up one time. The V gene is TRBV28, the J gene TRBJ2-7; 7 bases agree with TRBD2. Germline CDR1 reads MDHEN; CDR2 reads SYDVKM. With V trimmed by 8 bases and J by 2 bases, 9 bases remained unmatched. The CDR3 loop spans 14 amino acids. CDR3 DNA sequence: TGTGCCAGCCGCTGGGAGGGATCCCCCTACGAGCAGTACTTC. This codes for CASRWEGSPYEQYF.